This T cell receptor (beta chain) was documented in a study of shared clonotypes between healthy human individuals. As defined, naive CD8 cells were CD45RO-negative and positively selected for CCR7, with terminally differentiated effector memory CD45RA+ cells excluded. Remarks on this clone: The antigen remains unidentified.

Sequencing was performed with immunoSEQ multiplex PCR; in TCRdb, only in-frame clones are kept and a portion is missing. The sample holds roughly 2,000,000 clones, 85% to 95% seen once. Whole-study results and caveats: Sequencing depth was predicted to influence how clonotypes are shared among donors.

Germline assignment: CDR1 MNHNS and CDR2 SASEGT. With V trimmed by 2 bases and J by 4 bases, 6 bases remained unmatched. The CDR3 is made up of 15 amino acids. Sequencing was carried out using naive CD8+ T cells from PBMCs. This sequence joins TRBV6-1 and TRBJ1-2; 8 nucleotides match TRBD1. The TCR was taken from a man in his late teens or twenties in good health. Some clones in this sample may be carry-over from other donors' samples. CDR3 sequence: CASSERAGGTYGYTF. The CDR3 DNA reads as TGTGCCAGCAGTGAAAGGGCAGGGGGCACCTATGGCTACACCTTC.